Shown below are 24 T cell receptor beta chains from a single sample sequenced in a study of spatial heterogeneity in lung cancer. Documented time point: sample taken at primary tumor resection. The authors sequenced whole RNA from tumor, nontumor lung or frozen PBMC without sorting. MiXCR, applied by TCRdb to the 5' RACE reads, yields one record per CDR3 protein. The repertoire holds about 13,000 distinct CDR3 sequences, with about a tenth as singletons. The sequencing here drew on PBMCs, taken at surgery. All receptors derive from a male donor with early-stage non-small cell lung cancer.

This clonotype occurred many times. V is TRBV29-1 and J is TRBJ2-1, with no clear D. V was cut by 5 bases and J by 1 base, with 6 bases left in between. This CDR3 comprises 12 residues. CDR1 and CDR2 from the germline V gene are SQVTM and ANQGSEA. The CDR3 here is CSVLDSYNEQFF. In nucleotides, the CDR3 is TGCAGCGTTTTGGATTCCTACAATGAGCAGTTCTTC.

This clonotype occurred many times. This chain connects TRBV13 to TRBJ2-5, with D perhaps TRBD1 or TRBD2 (5 bases each). Germline assignment: CDR1 PRHDT and CDR2 FYEKMQ (reference sequence). The CDR3 sequence is 12 residues long. The V and J ends lost 5 bases and 5 bases respectively, with 9 bases between them. CDR3 DNA: TGTGCCAGCAGCCAATGGGGGGAGACCCAGTACTTC. Amino acid sequence: CASSQWGETQYF. Drawing the rest from reference TRBV13 and TRBJ2-5, the complete variable domain is AAGVIQSPRHLIKEKRETATLKCYPIPRHDTVYWYQQGPGQDPQFLISFYEKMQSDKGSIPDRFSAQQFSDYHSELNMSSLELGDSALYFCASSQWGETQYFGPGTRLLVL.

By share of the sample, this clonotype is medium-sized (0.01 to 0.1%). The chain is built from TRBV10-3 and TRBJ2-5, with D perhaps TRBD2 (5 bases). The CDR3 runs to 13 residues. V was shortened by 5 bases and J by 4 bases, with 11 bases between the two germline ends. Germline CDR1 and CDR2: ENHRY and SYGVKD. CDR3 region: CAISKGVRETQYF. DNA of the CDR3: TGTGCCATCAGTAAGGGAGTCAGAGAGACCCAGTACTTC.

CDR3 region: CSARISSAKNIQYF. The CDR3 coding sequence is TGCAGTGCTAGAATTTCAAGTGCCAAAAACATTCAGTACTTC. The rearrangement joins TRBV20-1 to TRBJ2-4; D is uncertain. V was trimmed by 2 bases and J by 1 base, leaving 9 bases between them. Per germline, CDR1 DFQATT and CDR2 SNEGSKA (reference sequence). This CDR3 has 14 amino acids.

At least ten counts were recorded for this clonotype. The chain carries TRBV5-1 and TRBJ2-7, with 7 bases lining up with TRBD1. The CDR3 is made up of 13 amino acids. The germline CDR1 and CDR2 sequences are SGHRS and YFSETQ. V lost 4 bases to trimming and J lost 2 bases; unmatched junction nucleotides: 3. Written as DNA, the CDR3 is TGCGCCAGCAGCGAGACAGGGCCCTACGAGCAGTACTTC. Its translation: CASSETGPYEQYF.

The V call is TRBV11-2, the J call TRBJ2-1; D is undetermined. The germline V gene has CDR1 SGHAT and CDR2 FQNNGV. The CDR3 extends over 16 amino acids. Trimming took 3 bases from V and 0 from J, leaving 12 bases between them. The CDR3 spells CASSLGFAASYNEQFF. In DNA form, the CDR3 reads TGTGCCAGCAGCTTGGGCTTTGCGGCCTCCTACAATGAGCAGTTCTTC.

V is TRBV29-1 and J is TRBJ2-4; 12 bases are shared with TRBD2. The germline V gene has CDR1 SQVTM and CDR2 ANQGSEA. Trimming removed 5 bases from V and 0 bases from J; junction bases left unmatched: 8. The CDR3 has 17 residues. As DNA, the CDR3 is TGCAGCGTTACCCTTCTAGCGGGAGGGTTAGCCAAAAACATTCAGTACTTC. Translating gives CSVTLLAGGLAKNIQYF.

The chain joins TRBV3-1 to TRBJ2-5; TRBD2 is a possible D gene (7 bases). Germline V CDR1 and CDR2: LGHDT, YNNKEL (reference sequence). The CDR3 consists of 17 residues. Trimming pared 0 bases from V and 0 bases from J, leaving 14 bases between. In DNA form, the CDR3 reads TGTGCCAGCAGCCAAGACCCCCGGGGGGCGTACCAAGAGACCCAGTACTTC. This translates into CASSQDPRGAYQETQYF.

The CDR3 region has the DNA TGTGCCAGTAAGGGGGTCGGACCATCACGGCAGTACTTC. It yields the protein CASKGVGPSRQYF. The V and J genes are TRBV19 and TRBJ2-7; perhaps TRBD1 as D (6 bases). The CDR3 is 13 residues long. Between the trimmed V and J ends, which lost 7 bases and 9 bases, there was a span of 19 bases. Germline V gene data show CDR1 as LNHDA and CDR2 as SQIVND (reference sequence).

By its share, this clonotype is medium-sized (0.01 to 0.1%). This chain connects TRBV12-3 or TRBV12-4 to TRBJ2-5; tentatively, D is TRBD2 (6 bases). The CDR3 sequence is 14 residues long. V lost 5 bases, J lost 2 bases, and 12 bases lay in between. The CDR3 DNA reads TGTGCCAGCAGTCTACTAGCCGTACAAGAGACCCAGTACTTC. This sequence encodes CASSLLAVQETQYF.

This clonotype was counted ten times or more. The rearrangement links TRBV19 to TRBJ2-1; TRBD1 matches 7 bases. The CDR3 length is 14 residues. CDR1 and CDR2 from the germline V gene are LNHDA and SQIVND (reference sequence). The V and J ends lost 6 bases and 5 bases, in that order; junction bases with no gene match: 7. The DNA for the CDR3 is TGTGCCAGTAGCCGACAGGGTTCCGACAATGAGCAGTTCTTC. Translated: CASSRQGSDNEQFF.

This clonotype is deemed medium-sized (0.01 to 0.1%). This sequence joins TRBV28 and TRBJ2-7, with 8 bases that match TRBD1. This CDR3 has 15 amino acids. V shed 2 bases and J 2 bases; nucleotides not matched to a gene: 5. Per the germline V gene, CDR1 is MDHEN and CDR2 is SYDVKM. CDR3 loop: CASSLTQGEAYEQYF. Here the CDR3 DNA reads TGTGCCAGCAGTTTAACACAGGGGGAAGCCTACGAGCAGTACTTC.

The CDR3 coding sequence is TGTGCCAGCAGCTTGGCCAGGCAGCAAGAGACCCAGTACTTC. This encodes CASSLARQQETQYF. This chain uses TRBV5-8 with TRBJ2-5; D gene uncertain. Germline V gene data show CDR1 as SGHTS and CDR2 as YDEGEE. The CDR3 covers 14 residues. Trimming removed 0 bases at V and 2 bases at J, with 8 bases between.

This sequence joins TRBV30 and TRBJ2-7; D gene uncertain. With 4 bases removed from V and 6 bases from J, the gap between germline ends came to 13 bases. Looked up from germline, CDR1 is GTSNPN and CDR2 is SVGIG (reference sequence). The CDR3 sequence is 12 residues long. The CDR3 DNA reads TGTGCCTGGACCCTGGACCTAACCGAGCAGTACTTC. Translated, it gives CAWTLDLTEQYF.

Ten or more counts support this clonotype. The V call is TRBV20-1, the J call TRBJ2-7; a weak D match, TRBD1 (5 bases). The germline V gene encodes CDR1 DFQATT and CDR2 SNEGSKA (reference sequence). The CDR3 contains 11 residues. V lost 3 bases and J 4 bases, leaving 7 bases between the germline ends. As DNA, the CDR3 is TGCAGTGCTAGCAACAGGTACGAGCAGTACTTC. This translates into CSASNRYEQYF.

This clonotype appeared many times. J is TRBJ2-3 and V is TRBV4-1; 7 bases are shared with TRBD2. Germline loops: CDR1 MGHRA, CDR2 YSYEKL. The CDR3 has 16 residues. Trimming at V came to 1 base and at J to 4 bases, leaving 8 bases not matched to a gene. CDR3 nucleotides: TGCGCCAGCAGCCAAGGCGGAGGGAGGGGCGCAGATACGCAGTATTTT. Protein product: CASSQGGGRGADTQYF.

This clonotype was seen many times. The gene calls are TRBV19 and TRBJ2-1; 10 bases are a match to TRBD2. V shed 5 bases and J 8 bases; nucleotides not matched to a gene: 15. The CDR3 totals 17 residues. Germline loops: CDR1 LNHDA, CDR2 SQIVND (reference sequence). The CDR3 DNA is TGTGCCAGTAGTCCCCTCAGAGCTAGCGGGAGAGGAGATGAGCAGTTCTTC. Its translation: CASSPLRASGRGDEQFF.

In this sample, this clonotype turned up a few times. J is TRBJ2-4 and V is TRBV18, with 8 bases aligning to TRBD1. J gave up 2 bases and V 7 bases, and 7 bases lay outside the gene matches. CDR3 length: 15 amino acids. Germline loops: CDR1 KGHSH, CDR2 LQKENI. The CDR3 nucleotides are TGTGCCAGCTTGTCGACAGGGGAATCCAAAAACATTCAGTACTTC. It specifies CASLSTGESKNIQYF.

This clonotype is categorized as medium-sized (0.01 to 0.1%). The chain joins TRBV24-1 to TRBJ2-7, with D perhaps matching TRBD1 (5 bases). The CDR3 runs 14 residues. The germline V and J ends were trimmed by 3 bases and 3 bases, with 11 bases remaining between them. In germline, CDR1 is KGHDR, CDR2 SFDVKD. The CDR3 spells CATSDEADSYEQYF. Here the CDR3 DNA reads TGTGCCACCAGTGATGAGGCAGACAGCTACGAGCAGTACTTC.

This clonotype was counted many times. The chain combines TRBV20-1 with TRBJ1-1; D remains ambiguous. Germline CDR1 is DFQATT and CDR2 is SNEGSKA (reference sequence). V lost 5 bases, J lost 5 bases, and 18 bases lay in between. This CDR3 has 14 residues. CDR3 region: CSAPRAGSGTEAFF. CDR3 nucleotides: TGCAGTGCTCCCAGAGCTGGGTCGGGGACTGAAGCTTTCTTT.

This clonotype was counted many times. The rearrangement links TRBV20-1 to TRBJ2-2; the D is unclear. The CDR3 sequence is 13 residues long. The V gene's germline CDR1 is DFQATT and CDR2 SNEGSKA (reference sequence). V was trimmed by 1 base and J by 9 bases, leaving 12 bases between them. CDR3 protein: CSARVSSNRELFF. The CDR3 DNA sequence: TGCAGTGCTAGAGTATCATCCAACAGGGAGCTGTTTTTT.

This clonotype was counted at least ten times. This chain joins TRBV29-1 and TRBJ2-2, with D possibly TRBD1 on 6 matching bases. The CDR3 totals 14 residues. V was clipped by 6 bases and J by 1 base, with 12 bases between them. CDR1 is SQVTM and CDR2 is ANQGSEA in the germline V gene. The CDR3, as DNA: TGCAGCGTCGAGACAGGACGGAACACCGGGGAGCTGTTTTTT. As protein: CSVETGRNTGELFF.

This clonotype was detected ten times or more. The rearrangement uses TRBV29-1 and TRBJ2-2; TRBD1 matches at 9 bases. The CDR3 runs to 15 residues. V trimming: 7 bases; J trimming: 5 bases; junction bases outside the gene matches: 11. Per germline, CDR1 SQVTM and CDR2 ANQGSEA. The CDR3 loop reads CSAKSPGQGTGELFF. CDR3 DNA: TGCAGCGCCAAAAGTCCGGGACAGGGTACCGGGGAGCTGTTTTTT.

This clonotype was observed a few times. The V gene is TRBV2, the J gene TRBJ1-1; 9 bases are shared with TRBD1. The V gene's germline CDR1 is SNHLY and CDR2 FYNNEI. V was pared by 8 bases and J by 3 bases, with 7 bases of the junction left unmatched. The CDR3 consists of 14 residues. CDR3 in amino acids: CASGRDRDDTEAFF. DNA for the CDR3: TGTGCCAGCGGTCGGGACAGGGATGACACTGAAGCTTTCTTT.